This T cell receptor (beta chain) comes out of a study of metastatic and nonmetastatic thyroid tumors. At the level of the study: Repertoires from malignant and benign thyroid patients were compared across blood and tumor or nodule tissue.

Germline assignment: CDR1 MGHRA and CDR2 YSYEKL. Trimming took 0 bases from V and 6 from J, leaving 15 bases between them. The CDR3 runs to 16 residues. MiXCR was used by TCRdb to re-call the PCR reads. The table has fewer than 100,000 clones, more than 12% seen once. Study-wide results and caveats: The reported finding was significantly higher TCR beta diversity in malignant thyroid tumors relative to benign nodules, in blood and tumor.

Patients were all untreated before their thyroid surgery. This clone was picked up many times. The antigen is undetermined. The chain recombines TRBV4-1 with TRBJ2-1; D remains ambiguous. The TCR originated in a female donor with papillary thyroid cancer or a benign thyroid nodule (not recorded which). Some clones in this sample may be carry-over from other donors' samples. Sequencing input: blood. For the CDR3, the DNA is TGCGCCAGCAGCCAAGAGGTCAGTAGGTTGGGCAATGAGCAGTTCTTC. Residues: CASSQEVSRLGNEQFF.